The 18 T cell receptor beta chains presented below share a single source sample, sequenced in a study of CD8 T cells in Susac syndrome. Random hexamers were used to reverse transcribe an amount of roughly 0.5 to 1 ug RNA. TCRdb independently ran MiXCR on the immunoSEQ multiplex PCR reads; one entry per CDR3 protein. The sample lists 180,000 or so distinct CDR3 sequences, around 94% seen once, with roughly 0.14% in the top ten. The sequenced sample consisted of CD4+ T cells from PBMCs. The receptor set was obtained from a human donor in good health.

This sequence joins TRBV5-6 and TRBJ1-2; D is uncertain. Trimming removed 1 base at V and 7 bases at J, with 14 bases between. Per the germline V gene, CDR1 is SGHDT and CDR2 is YYEEEE. This CDR3 has 14 residues. The CDR3, as DNA: TGTGCCAGCAGCTTGCCGGTCAAGATTGGTGGCTACACCTTC. Translating gives CASSLPVKIGGYTF.

J is TRBJ2-1 and V is TRBV7-2, with a tentative D call TRBD2 (6 bases). CDR1 is SGHTA and CDR2 is FQGNSA in the germline V gene. The V and J ends lost 3 bases and 9 bases respectively, with 9 bases between them. The CDR3 contains 12 residues. CDR3 protein: CASSFLGGEQFF. The CDR3 DNA reads as TGTGCCAGCAGCTTTTTGGGGGGTGAGCAGTTCTTC.

V gene TRBV19 combines with J gene TRBJ2-5; D is uncertain. Trimming took 5 bases from V and 3 from J, leaving 10 bases between them. The CDR3 extends over 13 amino acids. Germline-derived CDR1 and CDR2 are LNHDA and SQIVND (reference sequence). The CDR3: CASSRQKEETQYF. As DNA, the CDR3 is TGTGCCAGTAGTCGCCAGAAAGAAGAGACCCAGTACTTC. Full variable domain (missing parts from reference TRBV19 and TRBJ2-5): DGGITQSPKYLFRKEGQNVTLSCEQNLNHDAMYWYRQDPGQGLRLIYYSQIVNDFQKGDIAEGYSVSREKKESFPLTVTSAQKNPTAFYLCASSRQKEETQYFGPGTRLLVL.

The chain uses TRBV12-3 or TRBV12-4 and TRBJ2-5, with D unclear. V was trimmed by 6 bases and J by 5 bases, leaving 19 bases between them. CDR3 size: 15 residues. CDR3 sequence reads: CASSPVLGSRETQYF. The CDR3 bases are TGTGCCAGCAGCCCGGTCCTCGGAAGCCGGGAGACCCAGTACTTC.

The genes are TRBV29-1 and TRBJ2-7; 8 positions match TRBD1. The CDR3 contains 13 residues. Germline CDR1 SQVTM, CDR2 ANQGSEA. Losses at the gene ends were 6 bases for V and 5 bases for J; bases not matched to a gene: 9. CDR3: CSVPSDRAHEQYF. CDR3 bases: TGCAGCGTGCCCTCGGACAGGGCCCACGAGCAGTACTTC.

The chain has TRBV15 and TRBJ1-6, with 10 bases aligning to TRBD1. Germline CDR1 and CDR2: LNHNV and YYDKDF (reference sequence). The CDR3 runs to 16 residues. V shed 1 base and J 7 bases; nucleotides not matched to a gene: 4. This CDR3 reads CATSRAKDRGNSPLHF. CDR3 coding DNA: TGTGCCACCAGCAGAGCAAAGGACAGGGGGAATTCACCCCTCCACTTT.

This clonotype was recorded once. The chain links TRBV20-1 to TRBJ1-2, with 8 bases aligning to TRBD1. Germline V gives CDR1 DFQATT, CDR2 SNEGSKA (reference sequence). This CDR3 spans 12 amino acids. J gave up 5 bases and V 4 bases, and 3 bases lay outside the gene matches. DNA for the CDR3: TGCAGTGCTAAAGGACAGGGATATGGCTACACCTTC. Encoded protein: CSAKGQGYGYTF.

The rearrangement links TRBV5-6 to TRBJ2-2; unclear D gene. The CDR3 has 14 amino acids. Trimming left V 4 bases short and J 6 bases short, with 13 bases between. Germline loops: CDR1 SGHDT, CDR2 YYEEEE. The CDR3 loop reads CASSVPGSAGELFF. Written as DNA, the CDR3 is TGTGCCAGCAGCGTCCCAGGATCAGCCGGGGAGCTGTTTTTT.

The rearrangement links TRBV7-9 to TRBJ1-6, with D possibly TRBD1 on 6 matching bases. Trimming stripped 5 bases from V and 8 bases from J, with 16 bases between. Germline loops: CDR1 SEHNR, CDR2 FQNEAQ (reference sequence). The CDR3 totals 15 residues. CDR3 bases: TGTGCCAGCAGCGGGGGGCGGCGGACCCATTCACCCCTCCACTTT. Translation: CASSGGRRTHSPLHF.

The chain couples TRBV5-4 to TRBJ2-3, with 8 nucleotides matching TRBD2. The CDR3 runs to 14 residues. The junction had 3 bases not matched to a gene; V was cut back by 1 base and J by 5 bases. The V gene's germline CDR1 is SGHNT and CDR2 YYREEE (reference sequence). As DNA, the CDR3 is TGTGCCAGCAGCTTGCGGGGGGGCCAAGATACGCAGTATTTT. Translation: CASSLRGGQDTQYF.

The chain combines TRBV9 with TRBJ2-3; a weak D match, TRBD2 (5 bases). Germline V gives CDR1 SGDLS, CDR2 YYNGEE. Trimming removed 4 bases at V and 6 bases at J, with 21 bases between. CDR3 length: 16 residues. The CDR3: CASSPGLFGMGDTQYF. For the CDR3, the DNA is TGTGCCAGCAGCCCCGGACTTTTCGGGATGGGGGATACGCAGTATTTT.

The gene calls are TRBV25-1 and TRBJ2-7; D gene uncertain. Germline values: CDR1 MGHDK, CDR2 SYGVNS. CDR3 length: 14 residues. V dropped 1 base and J dropped 0 bases, with 7 bases sitting between them. CDR3 nucleotide sequence: TGTGCCAGCAGTGAATCGGTCAGCTCCTACGAGCAGTACTTC. Translation: CASSESVSSYEQYF.

The J gene is TRBJ2-7, the V gene TRBV30; 9 bases agree with TRBD1. The V and J ends lost 1 base and 0 bases, in that order; junction bases with no gene match: 4. CDR3 length: 15 residues. Germline CDR1 reads GTSNPN; CDR2 reads SVGIG (reference sequence). The DNA for the CDR3 is TGTGCCTGGAGTGCCGAGGACAGGGGCTCCTACGAGCAGTACTTC. Its translation: CAWSAEDRGSYEQYF.

The chain couples TRBV29-1 to TRBJ2-5; a possible D gene is TRBD1 (6 bases). This CDR3 has 11 amino acids. Germline CDR1 and CDR2: SQVTM and ANQGSEA. Trimming removed 6 bases from V and 5 bases from J, with 10 bases in between. CDR3 protein: CSVGALETQYF. The CDR3 bases are TGCAGCGTGGGGGCCTTGGAGACCCAGTACTTC.

V and J are TRBV20-1 and TRBJ1-6; D perhaps matches TRBD1 (5 bases). Trimming took off 3 bases at V and 7 bases at J, with 13 bases between the two ends. This CDR3 is built from 14 residues. Germline V gene data show CDR1 as DFQATT and CDR2 as SNEGSKA (reference sequence). The CDR3: CSASRRQPNSPLHF. CDR3 sequence (DNA): TGCAGTGCTAGCAGAAGACAGCCAAATTCACCCCTCCACTTT.

V and J are TRBV20-1 and TRBJ2-7; maybe TRBD1 (5 bases). The germline CDR1 and CDR2 sequences are DFQATT and SNEGSKA (reference sequence). Trimming removed 0 bases at V and 3 bases at J, with 15 bases between. The CDR3 is made up of 15 amino acids. CDR3 region: CSARDGKGSYYEQYF. The DNA for the CDR3 is TGCAGTGCTAGAGATGGTAAGGGGTCCTACTACGAGCAGTACTTC.

This chain joins TRBV9 and TRBJ1-2; D gene uncertain. The CDR3 is made up of 13 amino acids. V dropped 0 bases and J dropped 8 bases, with 11 bases sitting between them. Germline V gives CDR1 SGDLS, CDR2 YYNGEE. The CDR3 nucleotides are TGTGCCAGCAGCGTAGAGGGAGGGCGAGGCTACACCTTC. It specifies CASSVEGGRGYTF. Full variable domain (missing parts from reference TRBV9 and TRBJ1-2): DSGVTQTPKHLITATGQRVTLRCSPRSGDLSVYWYQQSLDQGLQFLIQYYNGEERAKGNILERFSAQQFPDLHSELNLSSLELGDSALYFCASSVEGGRGYTFGSGTRLTVV.

This clonotype was detected once. This chain links TRBV15 with TRBJ1-5; the D gene is possibly TRBD1 (6 bases). Germline CDR1 LNHNV, CDR2 YYDKDF (reference sequence). The V end was cut by 4 bases, the J end by 3 bases, with 10 bases between. The CDR3 has 14 residues. CDR3 nucleotides: TGTGCCACCAGCACCAGGGGTAACAATCAGCCCCAGCATTTT. Its translation: CATSTRGNNQPQHF.